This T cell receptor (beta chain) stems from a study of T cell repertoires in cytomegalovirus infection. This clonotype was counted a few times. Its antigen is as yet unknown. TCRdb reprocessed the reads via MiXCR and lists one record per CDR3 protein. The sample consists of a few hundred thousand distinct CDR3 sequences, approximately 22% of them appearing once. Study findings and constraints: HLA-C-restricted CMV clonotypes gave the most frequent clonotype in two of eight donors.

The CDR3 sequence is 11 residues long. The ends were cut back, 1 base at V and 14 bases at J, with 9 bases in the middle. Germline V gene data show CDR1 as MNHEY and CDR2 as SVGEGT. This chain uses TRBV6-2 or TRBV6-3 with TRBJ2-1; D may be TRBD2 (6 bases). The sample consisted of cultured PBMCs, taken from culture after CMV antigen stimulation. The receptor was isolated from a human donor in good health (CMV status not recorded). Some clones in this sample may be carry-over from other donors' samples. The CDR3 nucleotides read TGTGCCAGCAGTTACTTGGCTAGCGAGTTCTTC. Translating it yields CASSYLASEFF.